This TCR beta chain comes out of a study of T cells after yellow fever vaccination. The CDR3 has 12 residues. CDR1 is SGHNT, CDR2 YYREEE, per germline (reference sequence). V lost 4 bases to trimming and J lost 10 bases, with 12 bases between them. MiXCR was run by TCRdb on the 5' RACE reads, yielding one entry per CDR3 protein. Among about 240,000 distinct CDR3 sequences listed, roughly 7.2% were seen once. The sequencing here drew on CD4+ T cells sorted from PBMCs, taken 15 days after the yellow fever booster vaccination. The sequence came from a man under 40 who received the YFV17D yellow fever vaccine. The V call is TRBV5-4, the J call TRBJ2-1; a possible D gene is TRBD2 (5 bases). The CDR3 spells CASSLVEREQFF. In DNA form, the CDR3 reads TGTGCCAGCAGCCTCGTAGAGCGGGAGCAGTTCTTC.